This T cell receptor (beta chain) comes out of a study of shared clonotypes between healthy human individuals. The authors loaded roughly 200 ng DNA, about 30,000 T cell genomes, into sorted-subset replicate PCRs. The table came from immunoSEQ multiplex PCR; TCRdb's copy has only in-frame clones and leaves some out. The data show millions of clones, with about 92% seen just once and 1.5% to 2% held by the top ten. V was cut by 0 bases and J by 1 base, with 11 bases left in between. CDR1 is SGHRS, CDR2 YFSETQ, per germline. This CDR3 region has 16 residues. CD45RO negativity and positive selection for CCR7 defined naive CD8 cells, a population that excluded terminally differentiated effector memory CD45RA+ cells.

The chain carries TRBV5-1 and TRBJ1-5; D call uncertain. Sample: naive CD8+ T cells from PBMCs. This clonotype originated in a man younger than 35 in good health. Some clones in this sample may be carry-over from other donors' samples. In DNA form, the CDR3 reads TGCGCCAGCAGCTTGGGGGCTGTGGGAAGCAATCAGCCCCAGCATTTT. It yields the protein CASSLGAVGSNQPQHF.